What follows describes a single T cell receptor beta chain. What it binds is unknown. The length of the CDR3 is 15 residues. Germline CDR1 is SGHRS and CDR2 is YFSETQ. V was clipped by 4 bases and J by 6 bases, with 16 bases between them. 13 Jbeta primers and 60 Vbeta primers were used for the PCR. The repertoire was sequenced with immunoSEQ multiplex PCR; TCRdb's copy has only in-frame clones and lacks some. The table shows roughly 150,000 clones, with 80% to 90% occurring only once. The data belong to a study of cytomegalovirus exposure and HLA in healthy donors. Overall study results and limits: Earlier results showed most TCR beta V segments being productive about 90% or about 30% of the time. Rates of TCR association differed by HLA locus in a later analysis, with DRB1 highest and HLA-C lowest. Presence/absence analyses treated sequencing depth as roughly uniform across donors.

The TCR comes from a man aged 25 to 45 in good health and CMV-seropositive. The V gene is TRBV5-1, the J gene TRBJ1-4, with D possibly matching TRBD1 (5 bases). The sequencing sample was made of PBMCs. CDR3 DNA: TGCGCCAGCAGCAGCCGAGGAGGGGTAGATGAAAAACTGTTTTTT. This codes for CASSSRGGVDEKLFF.